Listed here is a single T cell receptor beta chain. Its antigen is undetermined. This specimen comes from a study of shared clonotypes between healthy human individuals. Turning to the study itself: The donors, a couple of women and a few men, were aged 18 to 49.

Sequencing used immunoSEQ multiplex PCR; TCRdb keeps in-frame clones, though not all of them. The sample consists of 90,000 to 130,000 clones, around 68% of them appearing once. Germline V gene data show CDR1 as LGHNA and CDR2 as YNFKEQ. This CDR3 region has 17 residues. Trimming shortened V by 0 bases and J by 6 bases, and 20 bases separated the two germline ends. The donor cohort consisted entirely of Caucasian adults residing in Nashville, Tennessee. Findings and caveats of the study: Relative to memory subsets, naive subsets generally showed larger estimated richness.

The rearrangement links TRBV4-2 to TRBJ1-2; D gene uncertain. The source is a woman aged 25 to 39 in good health. The sequenced material came from memory CD8+ T cells sorted from blood. The sample's subset: CD45RO+ cells pooled with CCR7-negative TemRA cells. CDR3 region: CASSQEFNRAPRNGYTF. DNA for the CDR3: TGTGCCAGCAGCCAAGAATTTAATAGGGCTCCTAGGAATGGCTACACCTTC.